What follows are 10 T cell receptor beta chains derived from one specimen sequenced in a study of monozygotic twins with inflammatory bowel disease (dated by TCRdb to about 2019). The library was produced with 5' RACE. Sequenced on an Illumina HiSeq 2500. TCRdb reprocessed the reads and assigns one entry to each CDR3 protein sequence, leaving out DNA. This sample's table has entries for a few hundred thousand distinct CDR3 sequences. The ten largest clones represent 2.6% of the sample. Sequenced: blood. The receptors originated from a human donor with ulcerative colitis or Crohn's disease, or a healthy co-twin of an affected twin (not recorded which).

The CDR3 loop is CASSSMSLRGAGELFF. This chain links TRBV7-2 with TRBJ2-2; absent DNA, TCRdb's TRBD1 call cannot be checked. The germline V gene encodes CDR1 SGHTA and CDR2 FQGNSA. CDR3 length: 16 residues.

The chain uses TRBV24-1 and TRBJ2-5; TCRdb designates TRBD1, a call that cannot be tested without DNA. The V gene's germline CDR1 is KGHDR and CDR2 SFDVKD. The CDR3 is 15 residues long. CDR3 in amino acids: CATSDSGTVKETQYF.

The rearrangement uses TRBV6-2 or TRBV6-3 and TRBJ2-1; as DNA is missing, the TRBD1 call by TCRdb cannot be tested. Per the germline V gene, CDR1 is MNHEY and CDR2 is SVGEGT. The length of the CDR3 is 17 residues. CDR3: CASSSRPTGFSYNEQFF.

The V call is TRBV6-5, the J call TRBJ2-1; TCRdb indicates TRBD2, and absent DNA this call remains unverified. Germline V lookup: CDR1 MNHEY, CDR2 SVGAGI. The CDR3 contains 13 residues. The CDR3 region is CASRKTSFSEQFF.

The genes are TRBV7-9 and TRBJ2-7; TCRdb's D call of TRBD1 is untestable without DNA. Germline lookup yields CDR1 SEHNR and CDR2 FQNEAQ (reference sequence). The CDR3 loop spans 14 amino acids. The CDR3 here is CASNRQGKAGEQYF.

The chain joins TRBV18 to TRBJ2-6. Per germline, CDR1 KGHSH and CDR2 LQKENI. There are 12 residues in the CDR3. The CDR3 is CASSNGANVLTF.

V is TRBV20-1 and J is TRBJ1-2; TCRdb outputs TRBD1, but without DNA this stays unchecked. The CDR3 spans 16 residues. The germline V gene encodes CDR1 DFQATT and CDR2 SNEGSKA (reference sequence). CDR3 sequence reads: CSAPLGGGGGSGGYTF.

This chain connects TRBV4-3 to TRBJ1-2; TCRdb indicates TRBD1, and absent DNA this call remains unverified. The CDR3 contains 14 residues. Germline assignment: CDR1 LGHNA and CDR2 YSLEER. This chain's CDR3 is CASSHVEGSYGYTF.

The V and J genes are TRBV4-2 and TRBJ2-7; TCRdb returns TRBD2, unconfirmable since there is no DNA. The CDR3 has 15 amino acids. Germline CDR1 reads LGHNA; CDR2 reads YNFKEQ. This chain's CDR3 is CASSKRTSGAYEQYF.

The V gene is TRBV11-2, the J gene TRBJ2-7; as DNA is missing, the TRBD1 call by TCRdb cannot be tested. The CDR3 is 14 amino acids. From germline, CDR1 is SGHAT and CDR2 FQNNGV. The chain's CDR3 is CASSRLGQSYEQYF.